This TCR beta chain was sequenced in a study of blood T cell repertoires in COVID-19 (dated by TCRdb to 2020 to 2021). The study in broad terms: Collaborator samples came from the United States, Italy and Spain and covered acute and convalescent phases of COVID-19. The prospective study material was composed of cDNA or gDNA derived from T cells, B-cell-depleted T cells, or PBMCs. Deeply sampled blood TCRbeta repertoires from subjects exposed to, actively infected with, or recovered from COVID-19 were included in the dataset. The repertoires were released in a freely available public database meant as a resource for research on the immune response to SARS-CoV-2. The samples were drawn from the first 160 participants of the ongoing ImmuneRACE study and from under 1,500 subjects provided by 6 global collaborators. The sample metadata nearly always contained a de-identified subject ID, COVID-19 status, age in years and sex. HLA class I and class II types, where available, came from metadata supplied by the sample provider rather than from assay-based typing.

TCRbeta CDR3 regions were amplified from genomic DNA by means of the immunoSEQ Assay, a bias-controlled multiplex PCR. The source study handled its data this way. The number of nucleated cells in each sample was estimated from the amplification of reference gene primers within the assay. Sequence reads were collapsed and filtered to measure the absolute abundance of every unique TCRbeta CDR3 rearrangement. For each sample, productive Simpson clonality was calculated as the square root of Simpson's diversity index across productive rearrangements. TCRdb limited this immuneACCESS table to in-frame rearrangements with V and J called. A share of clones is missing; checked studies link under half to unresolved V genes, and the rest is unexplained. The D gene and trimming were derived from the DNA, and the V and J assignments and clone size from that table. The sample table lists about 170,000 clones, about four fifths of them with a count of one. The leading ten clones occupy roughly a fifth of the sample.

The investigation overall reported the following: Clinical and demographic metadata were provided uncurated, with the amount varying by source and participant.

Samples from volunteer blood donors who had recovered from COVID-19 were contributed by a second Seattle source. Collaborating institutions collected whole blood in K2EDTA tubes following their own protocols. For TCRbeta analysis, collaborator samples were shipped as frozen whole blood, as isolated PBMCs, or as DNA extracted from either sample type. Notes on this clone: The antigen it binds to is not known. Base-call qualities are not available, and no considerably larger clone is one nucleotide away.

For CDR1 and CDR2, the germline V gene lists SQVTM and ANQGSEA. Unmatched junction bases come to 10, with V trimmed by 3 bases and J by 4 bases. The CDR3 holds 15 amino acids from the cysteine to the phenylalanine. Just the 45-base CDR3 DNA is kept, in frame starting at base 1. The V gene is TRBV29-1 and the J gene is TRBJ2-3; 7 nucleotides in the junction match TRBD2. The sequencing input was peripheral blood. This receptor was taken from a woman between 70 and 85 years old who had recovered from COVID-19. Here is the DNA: TGCAGCGTTGAGTTTCGGCGGGAGTCCCCAGATACGCAGTATTTT. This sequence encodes CSVEFRRESPDTQYF.